The entry below describes one T cell receptor (beta chain). The sample comes from a study of blood T cell repertoires in COVID-19. Study summary: Whether acute or convalescent, the COVID-19 samples came from the United States, Italy and Spain. From T cells, B-cell-depleted T cells, or PBMCs came the material, which was cDNA or gDNA.

Unmatched junction bases numbered 8, after V lost 0 bases and J lost 8 bases. The CDR3 has 16 residues. Germline V gene lookup returns CDR1 SGHVS and CDR2 FQNEAQ. Assay: immunoSEQ multiplex PCR; the TCRdb copy retains only in-frame clones and omits some. The table records 150,000 to 200,000 clones, more than 80% of them present only once. The TCR comes from a woman aged 60-75 years with COVID-19, enrolled during active disease. The gene calls are TRBV7-8 and TRBJ2-1; 9 nucleotides agree with TRBD1. Sequences were obtained from peripheral blood. The CDR3 is CASSLARGQGRDEQFF. The DNA for the CDR3 is TGTGCCAGCAGCTTAGCGCGGGGACAGGGACGAGATGAGCAGTTCTTC.